This TCR beta chain is drawn from a study of blood T cell repertoires in COVID-19. Overall study: The United States, Italy and Spain supplied acute and convalescent COVID-19 samples.

In the original processing: Quantification of nucleated cells was approximated via reference gene primer amplification. Data came from immunoSEQ multiplex PCR; TCRdb stores just in-frame clones and leaves some out. D and trimming were read from the DNA, whereas the V and J calls and clone size are those reported in that table. The table includes 150,000 to 200,000 clones, roughly 77% detected once. Followed over time, Seattle patients had been enrolled while infection was active. The germline V gene encodes CDR1 SGDLS and CDR2 YYNGEE. This CDR3 has 16 residues. V shed 0 bases and J shed 2 bases, with 14 bases lying between them.

This receptor was obtained from a woman aged 35 to 49 with COVID-19, enrolled during active disease. Input material: peripheral blood. The chain joins TRBV9 to TRBJ2-5; TRBD2 is a possible D gene (6 bases). In DNA, the CDR3 is TGTGCCAGCAGCGTAGGGCGGGGCGCCTGGCAAGAGACCCAGTACTTC. Translated: CASSVGRGAWQETQYF. Combining the CDR3 with reference TRBV9 and TRBJ2-5 gives the whole variable domain DSGVTQTPKHLITATGQRVTLRCSPRSGDLSVYWYQQSLDQGLQFLIQYYNGEERAKGNILERFSAQQFPDLHSELNLSSLELGDSALYFCASSVGRGAWQETQYFGPGTRLLVL.